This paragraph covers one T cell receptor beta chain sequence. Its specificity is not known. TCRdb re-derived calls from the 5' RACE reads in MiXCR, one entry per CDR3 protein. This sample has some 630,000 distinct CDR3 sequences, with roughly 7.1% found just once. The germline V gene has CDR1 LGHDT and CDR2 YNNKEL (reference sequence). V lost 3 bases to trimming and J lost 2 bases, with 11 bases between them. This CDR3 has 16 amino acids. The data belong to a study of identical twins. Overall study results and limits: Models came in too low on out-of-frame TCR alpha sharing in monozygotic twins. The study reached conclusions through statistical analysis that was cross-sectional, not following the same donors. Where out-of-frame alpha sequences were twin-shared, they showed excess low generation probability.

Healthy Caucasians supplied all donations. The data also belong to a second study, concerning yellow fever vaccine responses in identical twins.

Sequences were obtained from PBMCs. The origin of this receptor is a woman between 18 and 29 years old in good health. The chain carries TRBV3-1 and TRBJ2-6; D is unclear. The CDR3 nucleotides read TGTGCCAGCAGCCAGACCAAAGGAACTGGGGCCAACGTCCTGACTTTC. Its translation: CASSQTKGTGANVLTF.